The sequence of this TCR beta chain was determined in a study of blood T cells in healthy people across ages (dated by TCRdb to between 2014 and 2016). General notes on the study: In model experiments, template switching captured about one uniquely barcoded TCR beta cDNA molecule for every two T cells. To track age-related changes in TCR beta repertoire diversity, the study relied on deep sequencing normalized with unique cDNA molecular identifiers. The donors were divided into four age groups: young (average approximately 17 years), middle-aged (approximately 42), aged (approximately 59) and long-lived (about 84). Donors of different ages were randomly distributed across sequencing lanes to avoid experimental bias. The study analyzed two additional independent replicas of 1 million unique cDNA reads from the same blood draw for two donors, one aged 18 to 29 and one aged 80 or older.

Systemically healthy Caucasian individuals from Russia, about 38 in total and aged about 6 to 95 years, were included as donors. Each donor gave about 9.2 milliliters of peripheral blood, drawn into EDTA-treated Vacutainer tubes. PBMCs were isolated by Ficoll-Paque density-gradient centrifugation, with at least 6 million obtained per sample. Total RNA was extracted from PBMCs with Trizol reagent, with at least 5 micrograms obtained per sample. For every donor, an aliquot of PBMCs went through flow cytometry to measure the percentages of naive CD45RAhigh/CD27high T cells. To note about this clonotype: Its target antigen remains unknown. One base away there is no much larger clone; base qualities are not given.

Trimming takes 4 bases off V and 8 bases off J; junction bases not matched to a gene: 14. Its CDR3 holds 16 amino acids, cysteine through phenylalanine. The entry retains the CDR3 DNA only, 48 bases that are in frame from base 1. Library generation was performed with 5' RACE. The sequencing machine was an Illumina HiSeq 2500. A second PCR of roughly 6 to 12 cycles was run with a J-beta primer mix and a sample-barcoded 5' primer. Each TCR beta cDNA molecule received a unique molecular identifier from a template-switch 5' adaptor carrying 12 random nucleotides. Each sample yielded at least 3 million CDR3-containing paired-end reads. First-strand cDNA synthesis was performed from all RNA using the Mint cDNA synthesis kit, with priming by a TRBC-specific oligonucleotide. Following uracil-DNA glycosylase treatment, all cDNA underwent a first 18-cycle PCR with the universal primers M1SS and BC2_uni_R. On the study's bioinformatics: For normalization, 1 million high-quality reads were randomly selected from each sample, with every read carrying a distinct molecular identifier. Instead of being binned into consensus sequences, reads that shared molecular identifiers were thrown out. MiTCR, with a Q25 quality threshold and the strictest error-elimination algorithm, was used for CDR3 identification, clonotype clustering and error correction. A nonparametric unseen species model with Euler transformation was used to estimate lower-bound total TCR beta diversity. TCRdb cleaned the public reads at Q25 with fastp, built clones with MiXCR and kept in-frame beta chains. Rows matching on CDR3 protein sequence are summarized as one entry with the most common DNA and genes. The V and J calls shown here were made by TCRdb, not taken from the authors' results. A total of 710,000 or so distinct CDR3 sequences appear in this sample, around a fifth of them only once. The ten largest clones capture around 21% of the sample.

What the study reported, not specific to this receptor: The long-lived group showed more naive CD4+ T cells, fewer expanded clones and increased TCR diversity than the aged group, suggesting age selection. The CMV infection status of donors was not known, potentially confounding age-related changes in expanded clonotypes. A strong correlation was found between observed TCR beta diversity and the percentage of naive T cells measured by flow cytometry. Estimates of total diversity based on one million sequenced T cells were considered lower bounds and underestimates. Observed TCR beta diversity per million T cells fell roughly linearly with age, and a significant reduction was already apparent by age approximately 41. Because profiling used bulk unsorted PBMCs, naive and antigen-experienced compartments could not be compared conclusively.

The sequenced material came from blood. This chain joins TRBV12-3 or TRBV12-4 to TRBJ2-3; 8 central nucleotides agree with TRBD2. This clonotype originated in a man between 65 and 85 years old in good health. Here the CDR3 is given as CASSWGFSGVPGTQYF. The DNA reads as follows: TGTGCCAGCAGTTGGGGCTTTAGCGGGGTACCAGGTACGCAGTATTTT.